A selection of T cell receptor beta chains follows, all from one sample in a study of blood T cell repertoires in COVID-19. Using immunoSEQ multiplex PCR, the repertoire was profiled, and TCRdb retains in-frame clones only, with some absent. The table lists 87,000 or so clones, approximately 83% of them singletons. Sample: peripheral blood. The source of these receptors is a woman aged 70-85 years with acute or convalescent COVID-19. The CDR3 runs from the conserved cysteine through the conserved F or W. The order of the fields is V gene, clone size, CDR3 length, J gene, D gene, CDR3 DNA, CDR3 protein. A D gene is named only where the DNA matches it firmly. The size field is filled for only some rows; it gives once, few, many or a size class.

TRBV6-5	-	15	TRBJ1-6	-	TGTGCCAGCAGTTACTCGGACAGCTCCCCCTCACCCCTCCACTTT	CASSYSDSSPSPLHF
TRBV6-5	-	12	TRBJ1-2	TRBD1	TGTGCCAGCAGTTTAGGGGGCAGGGGCTACACCTTC	CASSLGGRGYTF
TRBV5-5	-	16	TRBJ1-1	TRBD1	TGTGCCAGCAGCCTAAGACAGGGGACGTCGAACACTGAAGCTTTCTTT	CASSLRQGTSNTEAFF
TRBV5-1	-	14	TRBJ2-7	-	TGCGCCAGCCGCCTGCAAACGAGCTCCTACGAGCAGTACTTC	CASRLQTSSYEQYF
TRBV19	-	15	TRBJ1-6	-	TGTGCCAGTAGTATTACAGGGACCATTACCTCACCCCTCCACTTT	CASSITGTITSPLHF
TRBV4-2	-	15	TRBJ2-1	-	TGTGCCAGCAGCCAAGCGGGGGTAGGGTTAGGTGAGCAGTTCTTC	CASSQAGVGLGEQFF
TRBV18	-	14	TRBJ1-4	-	TGTGCCAGCTCACCATTTGAGCGTAATGAAAAACTGTTTTTT	CASSPFERNEKLFF
TRBV15	-	21	TRBJ1-2	TRBD1	TGTGCCACCAGCAGAGATTCAAAGGGGTTTTTCCGGACAGGGCTCTACTATGGCTACACCTTC	CATSRDSKGFFRTGLYYGYTF
TRBV13	few	17	TRBJ1-6	TRBD1	TGTGCCAGCAGGAGGGACAGGGGCCCTCTAAATAATTCACCCCTCCACTTT	CASRRDRGPLNNSPLHF
TRBV4-1	-	16	TRBJ2-7	-	TGCGCCAGCAGCCAAGGACCCTCAGACACCTCCTACGAGCAGTACTTC	CASSQGPSDTSYEQYF
TRBV7-9	-	13	TRBJ2-7	TRBD1	TGTGCCAGCAGCTTCGGACAGGGATACGAGCAGTACTTC	CASSFGQGYEQYF
TRBV27	-	17	TRBJ2-6	TRBD1	TGTGCCAGCAGTACCGGGACAGGGCGTTCTGGGGCCAACGTCCTGACTTTC	CASSTGTGRSGANVLTF
TRBV4-1	-	16	TRBJ1-6	-	TGCGCCAGCAGTTCTTTCTGGGCGCTGTATAATTCACCCCTCCACTTT	CASSSFWALYNSPLHF
TRBV4-1	-	14	TRBJ2-7	TRBD1	TGCGCCAGCAGCCAGGGACAGGGGGATTTCGAGCAGTACTTC	CASSQGQGDFEQYF
TRBV7-8	once	16	TRBJ2-1	TRBD1	TGTGCCAGCAGCCCCGAGTCCGGGACAGGGCGAACTGAGCAGTTCTTC	CASSPESGTGRTEQFF
TRBV20-1	-	10	TRBJ2-7	TRBD1	TGCAGTGCGCACAGGGGCGAGCAGTACTTC	CSAHRGEQYF
TRBV24-1	once	14	TRBJ1-5	-	TGTGCCACCAGTGATTTTCAGGGGTGTCAGCCCCAGCATTTT	CATSDFQGCQPQHF
TRBV5-1	-	15	TRBJ1-1	TRBD1	TGCGCCAGCAGCTTGGCGGGACAGCCAAACACTGAAGCTTTCTTT	CASSLAGQPNTEAFF
TRBV5-1	-	15	TRBJ1-1	-	TGCGCCAGCACCCAAAGCTCAGGGGCCCACACTGAAGCTTTCTTT	CASTQSSGAHTEAFF
TRBV5-1	-	16	TRBJ2-3	-	TGCGCCAGCAGCTCTTCCCCGGGGGCAGGGGGAGATACGCAGTATTTT	CASSSSPGAGGDTQYF
TRBV7-9	-	11	TRBJ2-7	-	TGTGCCAGCAGCTTATCTACCGAGCAGTACTTC	CASSLSTEQYF
TRBV20-1	-	14	TRBJ1-1	-	TGCAGTGCTAGTGGGAGGGCCGGACATCCTGAAGCTTTCTTT	CSASGRAGHPEAFF
TRBV20-1	-	11	TRBJ2-1	TRBD1	TGCAGTGTCCTACCAGGGGGTGAGCAGTTCTTC	CSVLPGGEQFF
TRBV30	-	14	TRBJ2-2	TRBD1	TGTGCCTGGACCTGGGACAGGGGATACGGGGAGCTGTTTTTT	CAWTWDRGYGELFF
TRBV11-2	-	14	TRBJ1-6	TRBD1	TGTGCCAGCAGCGCCGGGACAGCCAATTCACCCCTCCACTTT	CASSAGTANSPLHF
TRBV7-9	-	14	TRBJ2-7	-	TGTGCCAGCACGGGGGAGCTCTCTACCTACGAGCAGTACTTC	CASTGELSTYEQYF
TRBV7-6	-	15	TRBJ2-1	TRBD1	TGTGCCAGCAGCTTAGTGTATGGGACAGCCGCTGAGCAGTTCTTC	CASSLVYGTAAEQFF